These 16 T cell receptor delta chains share one sample of origin, sequenced in a study of γδ T cells in repeated Plasmodium falciparum infection. TCRdb re-called the multiplex PCR reads with CATT. The top ten clones hold under 9.5% of a sample with roughly 90,000 delta-chain clones, 1.4% of them seen once. Gammadelta T cells were flow-sorted from PBMC into Vgamma9/Vdelta2+ and Vdelta2-negative populations for bulk analysis. Specimen: gamma-delta T cells from blood. These receptors were obtained from a pool of human donors (malaria-infected and uninfected, not separated).

This clone has more than one count but fewer than ten. TCRdb assigns this DNA the protein of a much larger clone, which departs from its translation at residue 15; this likely reflects a read error, and the protein shown comes from translating the DNA. V is TRDV1 and J is TRDJ1; D possibly matches TRDD2 or TRDD3 (6 bases each). TCRdb does not report a J gene; here it was assigned by matching the DNA to germline references. CDR1 TSWWSYY and CDR2 QGS come from the germline V gene. CDR3 size: 19 residues. V lost 0 bases, J lost 8 bases, and 28 bases lay in between. The CDR3 bases are TGTGCTCTTGGGGAACTCCCCCTCCTACCCCCCTGTACTGGGCGGAAACTCATCTTT. It encodes CALGELPLLPPCTGRKLIF.

This clone was seen a handful of times. The V gene is TRAV29/DV5, the J gene TRDJ1, with D perhaps given as TRDD2 or TRDD3 (6 bases each). The CDR3 runs to 22 residues. Germline V gene lookup returns CDR1 NSMFDY and CDR2 ISSIKDK. V was trimmed by 0 bases and J by 3 bases, leaving 36 bases between them. CDR3: CAASAVHAPTRTGESYADKLIF. The CDR3 coding sequence is TGTGCAGCAAGCGCGGTACATGCTCCTACAAGGACGGGGGAATCGTACGCCGATAAACTCATCTTT.

The chain employs TRDV1 and TRDJ1, with 13 bases lining up with TRDD3. No J gene is reported in TCRdb; it was inferred here by comparing the DNA with germline. Trimming at V came to 4 bases and at J to 7 bases, leaving 15 bases not matched to a gene. CDR3 size: 18 residues. CDR1 is TSWWSYY and CDR2 is QGS in the germline V gene. As DNA, the CDR3 is TGTGCTCTTGGGGTTACTAGCGGCCCTACTGGGGGATACGGTAAACTCATCTTT. Translated: CALGVTSGPTGGYGKLIF.

This clone was counted between two and nine times. TCRdb has a much larger clone's protein, which differs at residue 9 from the translation of this DNA, likely because of a read error; what is shown is the protein translated from the DNA. V usage is TRDV1 and J usage is TRDJ1; the match to TRDD3 covers 13 bases. The J gene, missing from TCRdb, was assigned here through DNA to germline matching. The CDR3 spans 21 residues. Germline CDR1 reads TSWWSYY; CDR2 reads QGS. V lost 5 bases to trimming and J lost 0 bases; unmatched junction nucleotides: 18. The DNA for the CDR3 is TGTGCTCTTGGGCTTACTCGACGTAGTAACTGGGGGATACGGTACACCGATAAACTCATCTTT. It translates to CALGLTRRSNWGIRYTDKLIF.

In regard to this clone: TCRdb has a much larger clone's protein, which differs at residue 16 from the translation of this DNA, likely because of a read error; what is shown is the protein translated from the DNA. V gene TRDV1 combines with J gene TRDJ3; TRDD3 agrees at 7 bases. TCRdb is silent on the J gene; assignment here came from matching the DNA to germline. The CDR3 is 21 residues long. The germline CDR1 and CDR2 sequences are TSWWSYY and QGS. The CDR3 DNA reads as TGTGCTCTTGGGGAAATCCCGATTGGGGGACCTAGCTCCTGGGACGCCCGACAGATGTTTTTC. This translates into CALGEIPIGGPSSWDARQMFF.

There are a few counts of this clone. This may come from a read error, since a much larger clone is one base off. This same CDR3 is encoded by further DNA sequences in the sample. CDR3 sequence (DNA): TGCGCTCTTGGGGAACAGCGGGTCTCTCGATGGGGGATACGGGGGTCCGATAAACTCATCTTT. Translation: CALGEQRVSRWGIRGSDKLIF. This chain uses TRDV1 with TRDJ1, with 11 bases matching TRDD3. Here the J gene came from matching the DNA to germline, since TCRdb omits it. Germline V gene data show CDR1 as TSWWSYY and CDR2 as QGS. The CDR3 consists of 21 residues.

On this clone itself: TCRdb's listed protein matches a much larger clone and diverges from this DNA's translation at residue 9, likely through a read error; the protein shown comes from the DNA. The rearrangement joins TRDV2 to TRDJ3; 7 positions match TRDD3. TCRdb carries no J gene annotation; the J gene was assigned here by matching the DNA with germline. Germline CDR1 reads GEAIGNYY; CDR2 reads EKD. V shed 3 bases and J 1 base; nucleotides not matched to a gene: 17. This CDR3 region has 21 residues. CDR3 DNA sequence: TGTGCCTGTGACGAGGTACTGGGGAATACGCCCCGTTCCTGGGACACCCGACAGATGTTTTTC. As protein: CACDEVLGNTPRSWDTRQMFF.

Turning to this clone: Only one base separates this from a far larger clonotype, so it likely reflects a read error. Other DNA sequences in the same sample also yield this CDR3. The rearrangement uses TRDV1 and TRDJ1; 8 bases align to TRDD3. As TCRdb names no J gene, one was assigned here on the basis of a DNA match to germline. This CDR3 is 23 amino acids long. Per germline, CDR1 TSWWSYY and CDR2 QGS. This CDR3 is CALGELSSFLQYWGFMPRDKLIF. The CDR3, as DNA: TGTGCTCTTGGAGAACTAAGCAGCTTCCTCCAATACTGGGGGTTTATGCCCCGGGATAAACTCATCTTT.

As to this clone: Translating this DNA gives a protein that differs at residue 20 from the TCRdb one, which belongs to a much larger clone; a read error is likely, and the protein shown is this translation. The CDR3 nucleotides are TGTGCTCTTGGGGAAAACCCCATTAAGGGGCTGGGGGATCTCCTGTACACCGATAAACCCATCTTT. Its protein is CALGENPIKGLGDLLYTDKPIF. Here the V gene is TRDV1, but the J gene went uncalled; the DNA was not used to check the table's D call, TRDD3. Germline CDR1 is TSWWSYY and CDR2 is QGS. CDR3 length: 22 amino acids.

This clone appeared a few times. The TCRdb protein, from a much larger clone, departs from this DNA's translation at residue 15, likely by read error; the protein shown derives from the DNA. V is TRDV1 and J is TRDJ1, with D perhaps TRDD3 (5 bases). The CDR3 covers 16 residues. Per germline, CDR1 TSWWSYY and CDR2 QGS. The CDR3 nucleotides are TGTGCTCTTGGGTCGAAGAGAACGGTCCCCGGGGGTAAACTCACCTTT. Protein sequence: CALGSKRTVPGGKLTF.

A remark on this clone: TCRdb shows a much larger clone's protein in place of this DNA's translation, and the two differ at residue 3, likely through a read error; the protein shown is translated from the DNA. The genes are TRDV2 and TRDJ1; tentative D call: TRDD3 (10 bases). No J segment appears in TCRdb, so it was assigned here by matching the sequence to germline. V dropped 9 bases and J dropped 0 bases, with 40 bases sitting between them. CDR1 and CDR2 (germline): GEAIGNYY, EKD. This CDR3 contains 22 residues. CDR3 loop: CARGGTLPTTVLGDRYTDKLIF. CDR3 sequence (DNA): TGTGCCCGTGGGGGGACCCTTCCTACGACTGTACTGGGGGATCGGTACACCGATAAACTCATCTTT.

Notes on this clone: The protein in TCRdb stems from a much larger clone and differs at residue 7 from this DNA's translation, likely a read error; here the protein is translated from the DNA. The DNA for the CDR3 is TGTGCCTGTGTACTGGGGGGTACCTGGGACACCCGACAGATGTTTTTC. It codes for CACVLGGTWDTRQMFF. The rearrangement links TRDV2 to TRDJ3; 8 bases agree with TRDD3. No J segment appears in TCRdb, so it was assigned here by matching the sequence to germline. Germline V gene data show CDR1 as GEAIGNYY and CDR2 as EKD. The V and J ends lost 5 bases and 2 bases, in that order; junction bases with no gene match: 4. This CDR3 region has 16 residues.

A remark on this clone: The protein given by TCRdb reflects a much larger clone and differs at residue 6 from this DNA's translation, likely from a read error; the protein shown is the DNA's translation. The V gene is listed as TRDV1; no J gene was called; TRDD3, the table's D call, lacks a check against the DNA. Germline lookup yields CDR1 TSWWSYY and CDR2 QGS. The length of the CDR3 is 18 residues. This CDR3 is CALGEPSTWAPWGMRVIF. The CDR3 DNA sequence: TGTGCTCTTGGGGAACCTTCCACGTGGGCCCCCTGGGGGATGAGGGTCATCTTT.

About this clone: The translation of this DNA and the TCRdb protein of a much larger clone differ at residue 5, probably owing to a read error; the protein shown here is translated from the DNA. This chain joins TRDV1 and TRDJ1, with TRDD3 matching over 11 bases. Germline matching of the DNA provided the J gene here, since TCRdb leaves it blank. This CDR3 comprises 22 residues. Germline V gives CDR1 TSWWSYY, CDR2 QGS. V dropped 4 bases and J dropped 1; count of bases not matched to a gene: 23. The CDR3 loop is CALGGSSFLGRVWGIRTDKLIF. CDR3 bases: TGTGCTCTTGGGGGTTCTTCCTTCCTCGGAAGAGTGTGGGGGATACGCACCGATAAACTCATCTTT.

The rearrangement uses TRDV1 and TRDJ1; weak D call: TRDD3 (6 bases). The J gene comes from matching the DNA to germline here; TCRdb lacks it. The CDR3 runs to 15 residues. V dropped 2 bases and J dropped 6 bases, with 16 bases sitting between them. Germline V gene lookup returns CDR1 TSWWSYY and CDR2 QGS. This CDR3 is CALGEGAGDAHKLIF. The CDR3 coding sequence is TGTGCTCTTGGGGAAGGCGCTGGGGATGCCCATAAACTCATCTTT.

Comment on this clone: The translation of this DNA and the TCRdb protein of a much larger clone differ at residue 7, probably owing to a read error; the protein shown here is translated from the DNA. The chain carries TRDV1 and TRDJ1; 9 bases are shared with TRDD3. The J segment lost 0 bases and the V segment lost 0 bases, leaving 11 bases of the junction unmatched. Germline V CDR1 and CDR2: TSWWSYY, QGS. The CDR3 totals 19 residues. The CDR3 loop reads CALGELSPNWGTYTDKLIF. Here the CDR3 DNA reads TGTGCTCTTGGGGAACTATCTCCTAACTGGGGGACGTACACCGATAAACTCATCTTT.